A single sample gave rise to the 14 T cell receptor beta chains below, sequenced in a study of blood T cell repertoires in COVID-19. Clones were sequenced by immunoSEQ multiplex PCR, and TCRdb holds only the in-frame ones, with some missing. Here the sample spans hundreds of thousands of clones, more than 85% being singletons. Specimen: peripheral blood. Receptors were obtained from a human donor in a cohort sampled during active COVID-19.

V usage is TRBV4-1 and J usage is TRBJ2-3, with a weak D call TRBD2 (7 bases). This CDR3 is 18 amino acids long. Germline V gene sequence: CDR1 MGHRA, CDR2 YSYEKL. The germline V and J ends were trimmed by 9 bases and 1 base, with 26 bases remaining between them. The CDR3 nucleotides are TGCGCCAGAAGACTCTTGGGAGGGGGGCGGTTGGGCACAGATACGCAGTATTTT. Protein: CARRLLGGGRLGTDTQYF.

This clone has a handful of counts. The V gene is TRBV19, the J gene TRBJ2-7; TRBD2 is a possible D gene (6 bases). The CDR3 totals 13 residues. Per the germline V gene, CDR1 is LNHDA and CDR2 is SQIVND (reference sequence). Trimming left V 5 bases short and J 6 bases short, with 14 bases between. The CDR3 sequence: CASSWTNPGEQYF. The CDR3 nucleotides are TGTGCCAGTAGTTGGACTAACCCCGGCGAGCAGTACTTC.

The chain has TRBV12-3 or TRBV12-4 and TRBJ1-2; tentatively, D is TRBD1 (6 bases). This CDR3 has 12 residues. V shed 6 bases and J shed 7 bases, with 12 bases lying between them. DNA of the CDR3: TGTGCCAGCAGGCGAACAGGGCTTGGCTACACCTTC. Translation gives CASRRTGLGYTF.

The chain is built from TRBV6-1 and TRBJ2-7; 8 nucleotides line up with TRBD1. CDR1 MNHNS and CDR2 SASEGT come from the germline V gene. The V and J ends lost 2 bases and 3 bases, in that order; junction bases with no gene match: 6. The CDR3 runs to 15 residues. The CDR3 here is CASSESRTGIYEQYF. The CDR3 DNA reads TGTGCCAGCAGTGAATCAAGGACAGGGATCTACGAGCAGTACTTC.

The chain couples TRBV5-1 to TRBJ1-3; D is perhaps TRBD1 (6 bases). The CDR3 loop spans 15 amino acids. CDR1 is SGHRS and CDR2 is YFSETQ in the germline V gene. The germline V and J ends were trimmed by 4 bases and 0 bases, with 11 bases remaining between them. The CDR3 loop is CASSQGLSSGNTIYF. In DNA, the CDR3 is TGCGCCAGCAGCCAGGGGCTTAGCTCTGGAAACACCATATATTTT.

The chain joins TRBV2 to TRBJ2-7; TRBD2 matches at 10 bases. Trimming at V came to 10 bases and at J to 1 base, leaving 10 bases not matched to a gene. Germline V gives CDR1 SNHLY, CDR2 FYNNEI. There are 15 residues in the CDR3. CDR3 nucleotides: TGTGCCACTGCATATCTAGCGGGAGCATCCTACGAGCAGTACTTC. It is translated as CATAYLAGASYEQYF.

The chain uses TRBV28 and TRBJ1-2; TRBD1 might be the D (5 bases). Germline loops: CDR1 MDHEN, CDR2 SYDVKM. CDR3 length: 16 residues. V lost 2 bases and J 2 bases, leaving 15 bases between the germline ends. The CDR3 sequence: CASSLLGLTENYGYTF. CDR3 in DNA: TGTGCCAGCAGTTTACTGGGGCTAACGGAGAACTATGGCTACACCTTC.

The rearrangement links TRBV9 to TRBJ2-3; TRBD1 matches 7 bases. The germline V gene has CDR1 SGDLS and CDR2 YYNGEE. There are 15 residues in the CDR3. V dropped 4 bases and J dropped 5; count of bases not matched to a gene: 10. The CDR3 loop is CASSLDRPPRDTQYF. The CDR3 bases are TGTGCCAGCAGCCTGGACAGGCCGCCTCGAGATACGCAGTATTTT.

The chain has TRBV15 and TRBJ2-7; possible D gene TRBD2, 5 bases. This CDR3 is 12 amino acids long. Germline V gene sequence: CDR1 LNHNV, CDR2 YYDKDF (reference sequence). V was cut by 4 bases and J by 2 bases, with 6 bases left in between. The CDR3 nucleotides read TGTGCCACCAGCATGAGGGCCTACGAGCAGTACTTC. Amino acids: CATSMRAYEQYF.

In this sample, this clone turned up a few times. The chain recombines TRBV27 with TRBJ2-6, with 8 bases matching TRBD1. The CDR3 totals 16 residues. CDR1 and CDR2 (germline): MNHEY, SMNVEV (reference sequence). With 6 bases clipped from V and 0 bases from J, the junction kept 4 bases outside the gene matches. CDR3 in amino acids: CASSGQGGSGANVLTF. The CDR3 DNA reads as TGTGCCAGCAGCGGACAGGGAGGCTCTGGGGCCAACGTCCTGACTTTC.

The chain joins TRBV6-5 to TRBJ1-2; D remains unclear. With 5 bases removed from V and 2 bases from J, the gap between germline ends came to 9 bases. The CDR3 runs to 13 residues. From germline, CDR1 is MNHEY and CDR2 SVGAGI. The CDR3 region is CASSRLGNYGYTF. DNA for the CDR3: TGTGCCAGCAGTCGGCTCGGGAACTATGGCTACACCTTC.

The chain joins TRBV6-5 to TRBJ1-5, with a weak D call TRBD1 (5 bases). The V gene's germline CDR1 is MNHEY and CDR2 SVGAGI. The V and J ends lost 6 bases and 4 bases respectively, with 10 bases between them. This CDR3 is built from 13 residues. This chain's CDR3 is CASRGGRNQPQHF. CDR3 coding DNA: TGTGCCAGCAGGGGGGGGAGGAATCAGCCCCAGCATTTT.

This chain connects TRBV5-1 to TRBJ2-3, with D unclear. This CDR3 is 15 amino acids long. The germline gives CDR1 SGHRS, CDR2 YFSETQ. V lost 0 bases and J lost 2, with 10 bases in between. CDR3 region: CASSLVIRNTDTQYF. For the CDR3, the DNA is TGCGCCAGCAGCTTGGTAATTAGAAACACAGATACGCAGTATTTT.

The chain recombines TRBV12-3 or TRBV12-4 with TRBJ1-1; TRBD1 is a possible D gene (5 bases). The CDR3 has 12 residues. V lost 7 bases to trimming and J lost 4 bases, with 10 bases between them. This CDR3 is CASTRRGTEAFF. The CDR3 bases are TGTGCCAGCACCCGTAGGGGCACTGAAGCTTTCTTT.